The present TCR beta chain was sequenced within a study of OX40 agonist ivuxolimab in advanced cancers. Study observations and caveats: In the 0.1 to 3.0 mg/kg range, CD4+ and CD8+ blood T cells had expanded clonally by week 6. Several nonresponders also turned out to have low normalized T-cell clonal expansion.

Excluded were patients having autoimmune disease history or systemic immunosuppression. As regards this clone: Its antigen is unknown.

Only in-frame clones appear in the TCRdb table, and some are missing; sequencing was by immunoSEQ multiplex PCR. Of roughly 90,000 clones in the sample, about 90% were seen once. The CDR3 covers 15 residues. V was trimmed by 4 bases and J by 1 base, leaving 8 bases between them. Germline lookup yields CDR1 SNHLY and CDR2 FYNNEI. This sequence was found in an adult with an advanced solid tumor such as melanoma, head and neck, liver or kidney cancer. This chain joins TRBV2 and TRBJ2-6; TRBD2 is a possible D gene (6 bases). Sequenced here: CD4+ or CD8+ T cells sorted from blood, sampled in a trial of the OX40 agonist ivuxolimab. CDR3 protein: CASSGRGSGANVLTF. CDR3 DNA sequence: TGTGCCAGCAGTGGGCGGGGATCTGGGGCCAACGTCCTGACTTTC. The full variable domain, completed using reference TRBV2 and TRBJ2-6, is EPEVTQTPSHQVTQMGQEVILRCVPISNHLYFYWYRQILGQKVEFLVSFYNNEISEKSEIFDDQFSVERPDGSNFTLKIRSTKLEDSAMYFCASSGRGSGANVLTFGAGSRLTVL.